This TCR beta chain was sequenced for a study of human T cells and chemical hapten exposure. About the research overall: Cases of alopecia areata, totalis or universalis occurred in a predominantly female patient group. General study findings and limits: As the donors had alopecia, their immune response may differ from healthy people's.

About this clonotype itself: Its specificity is unknown.

Noted time point: patch test 2, 6 weeks after DPC sensitization. Treatment here: therapeutic diphenylcyclopropenone sensitization with weekly scalp DPC. MiXCR, run by TCRdb on the RACE reads, gives a single entry per CDR3 protein. Seen here are over 85,000 distinct CDR3 sequences, about 9.3% observed once, and the top ten hold just over 2%. The TCR originated in a middle-aged woman with alopecia areata. Some clones in this sample may be carry-over from other donors' samples. Sequenced material: whole blood, taken in connection with sensitization to the hapten diphenylcyclopropenone (DPC).

The CDR3 sequence is CSALRGPGNQPQHF. The CDR3 nucleotides are TGCAGTGCTTTAAGGGGCCCGGGCAATCAGCCCCAGCATTTT. This chain uses TRBV20-1 with TRBJ1-5, with a possible D match to TRBD1 (5 bases). From germline, CDR1 is DFQATT and CDR2 SNEGSKA (reference sequence). V was cut by 5 bases and J by 2 bases, with 13 bases left in between. The CDR3 has 14 amino acids.